This entry lists 21 T cell receptor beta chains sequenced from one sample in a study of CXCR3-negative and CXCR3-positive naive CD8 T cells. It was by 5' RACE with UMI labels that the TRB cDNA libraries were prepared. TCRdb reprocessed the 5' RACE reads and keeps a single row for each CDR3 protein, giving no DNA. The clone table shows roughly 100,000 distinct CDR3 sequences, with the ten largest holding roughly 0.99%. The specimen was naive CXCR3- CD8+ T cells from blood. This sample's subset: CD45RO-CCR7+CD27+CD95- naive CD8+ T cells lacking CXCR3 (TNR3-). Receptors originate from a human donor in good health. Some clones in this sample may be carry-over from other donors' samples.

The chain has TRBV6-2 or TRBV6-3 and TRBJ2-2; TCRdb gives TRBD2 as the D gene, but with no DNA this cannot be confirmed. The CDR3 runs 18 residues. Germline assignment: CDR1 MNHEY and CDR2 SVGEGT. The CDR3 sequence: CASSYPGDLALNTGELFF.

The rearrangement links TRBV29-1 to TRBJ2-3; TCRdb picks TRBD1, but there is no DNA to check that call. The CDR3 is made up of 14 amino acids. From germline, CDR1 is SQVTM and CDR2 ANQGSEA. CDR3 region: CSVVPAGAGDTQYF.

The V call is TRBV5-4, the J call TRBJ2-7. CDR3 length: 14 amino acids. CDR1 and CDR2 (germline): SGHNT, YYREEE (reference sequence). This CDR3 reads CASSPSRDSYEQYF.

The V call is TRBV6-1, the J call TRBJ2-1; the TCRdb call, TRBD1, lacks DNA for checking. Germline CDR1 reads MNHNS; CDR2 reads SASEGT. CDR3 size: 15 residues. The CDR3 here is CASSPRSGGGNEQFF.

The chain is built from TRBV7-7 and TRBJ2-5. CDR3 length: 14 residues. Germline V gene lookup returns CDR1 SSHAT and CDR2 FNYEAQ (reference sequence). The CDR3: CASSNLDGQETQYF.

The chain uses TRBV20-1 and TRBJ1-1; TCRdb picks TRBD1, but there is no DNA to check that call. The germline V gene encodes CDR1 DFQATT and CDR2 SNEGSKA (reference sequence). CDR3 length: 15 residues. The CDR3 protein is CSATQGQVMNTEAFF.

This rearrangement joins TRBV5-1 to TRBJ2-3; with no DNA, the TCRdb D assignment of TRBD1 cannot be verified. This CDR3 has 19 residues. The germline V gene has CDR1 SGHRS and CDR2 YFSETQ. CDR3 loop: CASSLRRGPQGSFTDTQYF.

This chain connects TRBV11-2 to TRBJ2-1; TCRdb's assignment of TRBD1 cannot be checked, as there is no DNA. Germline values: CDR1 SGHAT, CDR2 FQNNGV. The CDR3 spans 15 residues. CDR3 residues: CASRPGTGGHNEQFF.

The genes are TRBV18 and TRBJ2-5; TCRdb outputs TRBD1, but without DNA this stays unchecked. Germline assignment: CDR1 KGHSH and CDR2 LQKENI. CDR3 length: 17 amino acids. This CDR3 is CASSSILTGGTTETQYF.

V and J are TRBV7-9 and TRBJ2-7. CDR3 length equals 12 residues. In germline, CDR1 is SEHNR, CDR2 FQNEAQ (reference sequence). Here the CDR3 reads CASSSTYDEQYF.

J is TRBJ2-7 and V is TRBV15; TCRdb calls TRBD2, which cannot be checked without DNA. The CDR3 has 15 amino acids. The germline gives CDR1 LNHNV, CDR2 YYDKDF (reference sequence). The CDR3 loop is CATSSDLAGAYEHYF.

The chain combines TRBV5-1 with TRBJ2-1. The CDR3 covers 13 residues. Germline CDR1 and CDR2: SGHRS and YFSETQ. The CDR3 protein is CASSFLSYNEQFF.

J is TRBJ2-1 and V is TRBV4-1. Germline V gene sequence: CDR1 MGHRA, CDR2 YSYEKL. The CDR3 extends over 12 amino acids. The CDR3 reads CASSQVDNEQFF.

This CDR3 reads CASTHGAGGQPQHF. The rearrangement joins TRBV12-3 or TRBV12-4 to TRBJ1-5; the TCRdb call, TRBD1, lacks DNA for checking. The CDR3 contains 14 residues.

This sequence joins TRBV5-1 and TRBJ2-7; the D gene TCRdb calls, TRBD2, cannot be checked with no DNA. The CDR3 runs 13 residues. CDR1 is SGHRS and CDR2 is YFSETQ in the germline V gene. CDR3 residues: CASSREGDYEQYF.

The CDR3 loop is CASSTPSGGGETQYF. This chain uses TRBV28 with TRBJ2-5; TCRdb selects TRBD2, and the lack of DNA leaves this call unchecked. This CDR3 is 15 amino acids long. CDR1 and CDR2 (germline): MDHEN, SYDVKM. Using reference TRBV28 and TRBJ2-5 for the parts outside the CDR3, the full variable domain is DVKVTQSSRYLVKRTGEKVFLECVQDMDHENMFWYRQDPGLGLRLIYFSYDVKMKEKGDIPEGYSVSREKKERFSLILESASTNQTSMYLCASSTPSGGGETQYFGPGTRLLVL.

The CDR3 region is CSASDREHTEAFF. This rearrangement joins TRBV29-1 to TRBJ1-1; TCRdb's assignment of TRBD1 cannot be checked, as there is no DNA. In germline, CDR1 is SQVTM, CDR2 ANQGSEA. The CDR3 extends over 13 amino acids.

CDR3 sequence reads: CASSLSTNEQFF. The chain joins TRBV7-9 to TRBJ2-1. This CDR3 is 12 amino acids long. From germline, CDR1 is SEHNR and CDR2 FQNEAQ (reference sequence).

This chain links TRBV29-1 with TRBJ2-7; TCRdb proposes TRBD2, but this gene call is untestable without DNA. Germline loops: CDR1 SQVTM, CDR2 ANQGSEA. This CDR3 has 15 residues. CDR3 sequence: CSVEGASGGSYEQYF.

Here the CDR3 reads CASSFGRAYNEQFF. This rearrangement joins TRBV28 to TRBJ2-1. This CDR3 has 14 amino acids. CDR1 MDHEN and CDR2 SYDVKM come from the germline V gene.

The rearrangement uses TRBV12-3 or TRBV12-4 and TRBJ1-2. The CDR3 extends over 11 amino acids. CDR3 protein: CATAMGLGYTF.